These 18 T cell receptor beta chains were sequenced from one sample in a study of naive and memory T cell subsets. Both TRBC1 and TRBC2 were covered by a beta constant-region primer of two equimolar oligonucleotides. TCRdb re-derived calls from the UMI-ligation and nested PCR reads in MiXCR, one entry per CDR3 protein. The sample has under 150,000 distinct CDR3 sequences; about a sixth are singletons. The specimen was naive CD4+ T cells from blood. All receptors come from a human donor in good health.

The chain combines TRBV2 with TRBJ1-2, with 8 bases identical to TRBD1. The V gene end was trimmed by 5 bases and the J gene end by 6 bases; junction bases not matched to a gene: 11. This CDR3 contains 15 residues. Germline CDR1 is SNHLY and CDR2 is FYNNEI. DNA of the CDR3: TGTGCCAGCAGTCCCTTGGACAGGGAGAGCAATGGCTACACCTTC. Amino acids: CASSPLDRESNGYTF.

Here the CDR3 reads CASSLEAGGFYEQYF. The CDR3 nucleotides read TGTGCCAGCAGCTTAGAGGCGGGAGGGTTTTACGAGCAGTACTTC. The V call is TRBV7-2, the J call TRBJ2-7; 9 nucleotides line up with TRBD2. The CDR3 extends over 15 amino acids. The V gene end was trimmed by 1 base and the J gene end by 4 bases; junction bases not matched to a gene: 5. CDR1 is SGHTA, CDR2 FQGNSA, per germline. Using reference TRBV7-2 and TRBJ2-7 for the parts outside the CDR3, the full variable domain is GAGVSQSPSNKVTEKGKDVELRCDPISGHTALYWYRQSLGQGLEFLIYFQGNSAPDKSGLPSDRFSAERTGGSVSTLTIQRTQQEDSAVYLCASSLEAGGFYEQYFGPGTRLTVT.

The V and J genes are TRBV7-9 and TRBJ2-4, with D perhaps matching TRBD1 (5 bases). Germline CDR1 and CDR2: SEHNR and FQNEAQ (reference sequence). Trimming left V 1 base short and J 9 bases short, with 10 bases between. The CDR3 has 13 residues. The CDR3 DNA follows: TGTGCCAGCAGCTTAGACGCCCAGGGCATTCAGTACTTC. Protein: CASSLDAQGIQYF. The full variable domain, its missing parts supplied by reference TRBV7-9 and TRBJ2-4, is DTGVSQNPRHKITKRGQNVTFRCDPISEHNRLYWYRQTLGQGPEFLTYFQNEAQLEKSRLLSDRFSAERPKGSFSTLEIQRTEQGDSAMYLCASSLDAQGIQYFGAGTRLSVL.

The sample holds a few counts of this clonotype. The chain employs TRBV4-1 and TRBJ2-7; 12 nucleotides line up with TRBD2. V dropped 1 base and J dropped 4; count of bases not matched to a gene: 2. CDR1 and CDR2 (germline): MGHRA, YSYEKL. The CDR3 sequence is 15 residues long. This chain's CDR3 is CASSQVTSGRYEQYF. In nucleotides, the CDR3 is TGCGCCAGCAGCCAAGTGACTAGCGGGAGATACGAGCAGTACTTC.

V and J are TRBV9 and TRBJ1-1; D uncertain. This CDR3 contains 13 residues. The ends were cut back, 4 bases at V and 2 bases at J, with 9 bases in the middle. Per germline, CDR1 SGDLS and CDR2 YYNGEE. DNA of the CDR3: TGTGCCAGCAGCCCATTGCTTAACACTGAAGCTTTCTTT. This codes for CASSPLLNTEAFF.

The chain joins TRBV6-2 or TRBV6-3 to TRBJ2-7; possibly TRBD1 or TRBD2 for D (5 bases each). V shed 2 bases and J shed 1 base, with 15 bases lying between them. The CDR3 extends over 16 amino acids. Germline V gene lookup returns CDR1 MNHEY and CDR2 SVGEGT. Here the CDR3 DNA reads TGTGCCAGCAGTTACAGTCCGGGACGGGCATCCTACGAGCAGTACTTC. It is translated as CASSYSPGRASYEQYF.

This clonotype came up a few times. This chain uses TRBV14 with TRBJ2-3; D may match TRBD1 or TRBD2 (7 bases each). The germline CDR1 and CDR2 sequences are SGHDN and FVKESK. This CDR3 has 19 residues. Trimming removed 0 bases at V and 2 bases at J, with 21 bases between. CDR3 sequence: CASSQDSRQGGGITDTQYF. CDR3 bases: TGTGCCAGCAGCCAAGATTCGCGACAGGGAGGGGGCATCACAGATACGCAGTATTTT.

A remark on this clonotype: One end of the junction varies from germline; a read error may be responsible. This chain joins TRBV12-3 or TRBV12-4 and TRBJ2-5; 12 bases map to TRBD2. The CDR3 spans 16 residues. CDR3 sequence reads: CASSSRLAGVRETQYF. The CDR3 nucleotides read TGTGCAAGCAGTTCGAGACTAGCGGGAGTGCGAGAGACCCAGTACTTC.

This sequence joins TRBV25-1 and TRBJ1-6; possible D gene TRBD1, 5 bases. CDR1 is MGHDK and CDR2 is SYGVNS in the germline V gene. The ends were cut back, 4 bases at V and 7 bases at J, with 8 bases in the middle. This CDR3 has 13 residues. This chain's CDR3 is CASSAGYNSPLHF. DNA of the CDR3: TGTGCCAGCAGTGCAGGGTACAATTCACCCCTCCACTTT.

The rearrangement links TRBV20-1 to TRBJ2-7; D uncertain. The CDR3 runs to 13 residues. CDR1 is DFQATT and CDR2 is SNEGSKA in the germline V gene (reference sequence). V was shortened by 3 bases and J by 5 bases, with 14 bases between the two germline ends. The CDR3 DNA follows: TGCAGTGCTAGGACGGGCCCAGCCGACGAGCAGTACTTC. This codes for CSARTGPADEQYF.

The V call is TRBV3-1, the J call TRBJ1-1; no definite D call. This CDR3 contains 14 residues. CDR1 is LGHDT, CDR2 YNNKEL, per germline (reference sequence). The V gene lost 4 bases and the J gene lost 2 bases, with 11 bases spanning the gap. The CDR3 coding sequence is TGTGCCAGCAGCCCGCGTATTTCCAACACTGAAGCTTTCTTT. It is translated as CASSPRISNTEAFF.

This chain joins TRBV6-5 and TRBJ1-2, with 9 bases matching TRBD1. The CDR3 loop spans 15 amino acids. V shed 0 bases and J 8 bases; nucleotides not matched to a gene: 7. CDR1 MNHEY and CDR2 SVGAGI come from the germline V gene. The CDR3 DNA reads TGTGCCAGCAGTTACTCCCGGGACAGGGTAGGAGGCTACACCTTC. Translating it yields CASSYSRDRVGGYTF.

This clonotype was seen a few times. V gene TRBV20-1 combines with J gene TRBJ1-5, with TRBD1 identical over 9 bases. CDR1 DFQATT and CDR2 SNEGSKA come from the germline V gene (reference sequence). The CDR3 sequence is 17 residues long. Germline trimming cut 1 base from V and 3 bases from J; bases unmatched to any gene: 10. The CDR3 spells CSARGGWTGDDNQPQHF. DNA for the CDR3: TGCAGTGCTAGAGGTGGCTGGACAGGGGACGACAATCAGCCCCAGCATTTT.

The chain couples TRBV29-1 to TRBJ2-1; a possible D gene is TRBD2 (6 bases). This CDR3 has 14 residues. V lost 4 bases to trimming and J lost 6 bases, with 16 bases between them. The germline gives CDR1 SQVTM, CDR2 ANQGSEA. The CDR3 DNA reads TGCAGCGTTGCCCGGGAGTCTTTAGGCAATGAGCAGTTCTTC. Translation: CSVARESLGNEQFF.

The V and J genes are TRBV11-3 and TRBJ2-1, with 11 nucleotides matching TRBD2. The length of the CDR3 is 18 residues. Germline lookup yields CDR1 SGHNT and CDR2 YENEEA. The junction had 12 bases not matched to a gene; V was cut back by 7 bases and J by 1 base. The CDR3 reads CASNTIAGGASSYNEQFF. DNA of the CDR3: TGTGCCAGCAACACCATAGCGGGAGGGGCTTCATCCTACAATGAGCAGTTCTTC.

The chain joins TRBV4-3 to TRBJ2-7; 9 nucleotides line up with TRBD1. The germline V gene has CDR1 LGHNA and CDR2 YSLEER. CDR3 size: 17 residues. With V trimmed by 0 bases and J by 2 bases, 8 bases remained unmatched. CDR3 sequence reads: CASSQEHSGTGPYEQYF. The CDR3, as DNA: TGCGCCAGCAGCCAAGAGCATTCCGGGACAGGGCCCTACGAGCAGTACTTC.

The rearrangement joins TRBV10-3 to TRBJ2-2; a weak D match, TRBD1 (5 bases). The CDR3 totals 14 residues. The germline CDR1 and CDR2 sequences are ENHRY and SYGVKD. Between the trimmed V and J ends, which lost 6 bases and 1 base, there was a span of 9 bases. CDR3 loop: CAIRAGQNTGELFF. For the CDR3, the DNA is TGTGCCATCAGGGCTGGACAGAACACCGGGGAGCTGTTTTTT.

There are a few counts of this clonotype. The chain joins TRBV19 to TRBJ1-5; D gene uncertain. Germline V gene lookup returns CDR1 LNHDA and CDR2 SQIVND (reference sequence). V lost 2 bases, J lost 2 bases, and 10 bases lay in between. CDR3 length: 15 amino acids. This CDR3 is CASSISGNGNQPQHF. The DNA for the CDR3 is TGTGCCAGTAGTATAAGTGGTAACGGCAATCAGCCCCAGCATTTT.